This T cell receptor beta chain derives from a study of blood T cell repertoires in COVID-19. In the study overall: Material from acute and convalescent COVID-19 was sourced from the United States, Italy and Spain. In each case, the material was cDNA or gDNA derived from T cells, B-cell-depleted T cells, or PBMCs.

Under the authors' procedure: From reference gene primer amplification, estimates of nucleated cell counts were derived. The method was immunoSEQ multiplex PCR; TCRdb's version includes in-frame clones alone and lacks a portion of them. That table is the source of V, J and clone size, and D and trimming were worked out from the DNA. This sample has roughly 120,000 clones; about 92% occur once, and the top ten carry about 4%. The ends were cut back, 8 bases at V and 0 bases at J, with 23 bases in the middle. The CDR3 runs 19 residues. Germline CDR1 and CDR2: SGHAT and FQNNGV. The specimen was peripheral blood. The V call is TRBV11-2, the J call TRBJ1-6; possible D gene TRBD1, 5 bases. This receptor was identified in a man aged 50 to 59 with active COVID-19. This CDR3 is CASRRYGAGGSSYNSPLHF. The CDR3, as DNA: TGTGCCAGCCGGCGTTACGGGGCCGGGGGAAGCTCCTATAATTCACCCCTCCACTTT.